This T cell receptor (beta chain) was profiled in a study of cytomegalovirus exposure and HLA in healthy donors. Primers included in the PCR were 60 Vbeta and 13 Jbeta primers. Using immunoSEQ multiplex PCR, the repertoire was profiled, and TCRdb retains in-frame clones only, with some absent. The sample holds 95,000 to 150,000 clones, about 83% seen once. As to this clone: As yet, its antigen is unknown. Lacking the conserved final phenylalanine or tryptophan, this CDR3 likely reflects a read error.

The CDR3 spans 15 residues. J lost 4 bases, V lost 0 bases, and 2 bases had no gene match. Germline V CDR1 and CDR2: MNHEY, SVGAGI. Study outcomes and limitations: HLA alleles were associated with fewer than 20,000 TCR beta sequences in a later analysis at 0.05 false discovery rate. Sequencing probably produced one cluster of sequence variants that were highly shared. A later analysis reportedly identified an Asian-associated ancestry cluster as carrying fewer N-insertions than the approximately 620-donor mean.

This sequence was found in a woman aged 40-49 years in good health and CMV-seropositive. The rearrangement joins TRBV6-5 to TRBJ1-2, with 10 bases fitting TRBD1. Source material: PBMCs. The CDR3 DNA sequence: TGTGCCAGCAGTTACTCGGGGACAGGGGCCTATGGCTACACCCTC. Protein sequence: CASSYSGTGAYGYTL.